This entry concerns a single TCR beta chain. In the source study's methods: Counts of nucleated cells, estimated from reference gene primer amplification, were obtained. Some clones are missing from TCRdb's copy, which holds only in-frame ones; the method was immunoSEQ multiplex PCR. V and J calls and clone size follow that table, whereas D and trimming were derived from the DNA. Of about 83,000 clones in the sample, about 86% were seen once. The data derive from a study of blood T cell repertoires in COVID-19. The wider study: Acute-phase and convalescent COVID-19 samples originated in the United States, Italy and Spain.

CDR1 is MNHNY and CDR2 is SVGAGI in the germline V gene (reference sequence). V was trimmed by 6 bases and J by 4 bases, leaving 16 bases between them. The CDR3 has 15 residues. Material for sequencing was peripheral blood. The source is a woman of 80 years or more in a cohort sampled during active or convalescent COVID-19. The V gene is TRBV6-6, the J gene TRBJ1-3, with D maybe TRBD1 (6 bases). The CDR3 DNA follows: TGTGCCAGCAGCATAGGCTCGGGACACGGAAACACCATATATTTT. Amino acids: CASSIGSGHGNTIYF.